These T cell receptor beta chains were read from a single sample in a study of blood T cell repertoires in COVID-19. The repertoire was sequenced with immunoSEQ multiplex PCR; TCRdb's copy has only in-frame clones and lacks some. The sample includes some 300,000 clones, 70% to 90% of them seen just once. The sequenced material came from peripheral blood. These receptors were taken from a woman aged 45-65 years with COVID-19, enrolled during active disease. The CDR3 runs from the conserved cysteine through the conserved F or W. A D gene is named only where the DNA matches it firmly. Where a row states a size, it is once, few, many or the class of an expanded clone; other rows omit it.

v_call	d_call	clone_size	j_call	cdr3_aa	cdr3_nt
TRBV5-4	TRBD1	-	TRBJ2-7	CASSRGQGYEQYF	TGTGCCAGCAGCCGTGGACAGGGGTACGAGCAGTACTTC
TRBV7-2	TRBD2	few	TRBJ2-3	CASSLGLAKTDTQYF	TGTGCCAGCAGCTTGGGACTAGCGAAAACAGATACGCAGTATTTT
TRBV19	TRBD1	-	TRBJ1-1	CASSRQGAWTEAFF	TGTGCCAGTAGTAGGCAGGGGGCATGGACTGAAGCTTTCTTT
TRBV7-8	TRBD2	-	TRBJ2-7	CASSRTSGNYEQYF	TGTGCCAGCAGCCGGACTAGCGGGAACTACGAGCAGTACTTC
TRBV30	TRBD2	-	TRBJ2-3	CAWRTSVGPDTQYF	TGTGCCTGGCGCACTAGCGTCGGTCCAGATACGCAGTATTTT
TRBV5-6	-	-	TRBJ1-4	CASSLDGGPTNEKLFF	TGTGCCAGCAGCTTGGACGGGGGACCAACTAATGAAAAACTGTTTTTT
TRBV5-1	TRBD1	-	TRBJ2-6	CASSTGQAGANVLTF	TGCGCCAGCAGCACCGGACAGGCTGGGGCCAACGTCCTGACTTTC
TRBV7-8	TRBD2	-	TRBJ2-1	CASGIGTSGPPNEQFF	TGTGCCAGCGGAATAGGGACTAGCGGGCCCCCCAATGAGCAGTTCTTC
TRBV10-3	TRBD2	-	TRBJ2-7	CAISDLGGLATTYEQYF	TGTGCCATCAGTGATCTAGGGGGACTAGCGACGACCTACGAGCAGTACTTC
TRBV29-1	-	-	TRBJ2-5	CSVEEGGEETQYF	TGCAGCGTTGAAGAAGGCGGGGAAGAGACCCAGTACTTC
TRBV29-1	-	-	TRBJ2-7	CSVDGAPDLHEQYF	TGCAGCGTTGATGGGGCCCCGGACCTCCACGAGCAGTACTTC
TRBV13	TRBD1	-	TRBJ2-1	CASSFSGTASFEQFF	TGTGCCAGCAGTTTCTCCGGGACAGCTTCGTTTGAGCAGTTCTTC
TRBV7-2	TRBD2	few	TRBJ2-7	CASRSTSGVSYEQYF	TGTGCCAGCAGATCGACTAGCGGGGTGTCCTACGAGCAGTACTTC
TRBV4-1	-	-	TRBJ2-5	CASSQSRGSHGETQYF	TGCGCCAGCAGCCAATCTCGGGGTTCCCATGGCGAGACCCAGTACTTC
TRBV5-6	TRBD1	-	TRBJ1-1	CASSRQGGNTEAFF	TGTGCCAGCAGCAGACAGGGCGGGAACACTGAAGCTTTCTTT
TRBV6-5	TRBD1	-	TRBJ2-7	CASSYRGTGTYEQYF	TGTGCCAGCAGTTACCGTGGGACAGGCACCTACGAGCAGTACTTC
TRBV7-9	TRBD2	-	TRBJ2-7	CASSFLAGSSYEQYF	TGTGCCAGCAGCTTCCTAGCGGGAAGCTCCTACGAGCAGTACTTC
TRBV27	-	once	TRBJ2-1	CASSLDRGVGHNEQFF	TGTGCCAGCAGCTTGGATAGGGGCGTGGGCCACAATGAGCAGTTCTTC
TRBV27	-	once	TRBJ2-7	CATRSGTVTYEQYF	TGTGCCACCCGTTCCGGGACTGTAACCTACGAGCAGTACTTC
TRBV6-6	TRBD1	-	TRBJ2-5	CASSRGQGGQETQYF	TGTGCCAGCAGTAGGGGACAGGGAGGGCAAGAGACCCAGTACTTC
TRBV7-2	-	once	TRBJ2-5	CASSISLAPGETQYF	TGTGCCAGCAGCATTTCCCTAGCGCCCGGGGAGACCCAGTACTTC
TRBV7-2	-	-	TRBJ1-2	CASSFAGDYGYTF	TGTGCCAGCAGCTTCGCGGGTGACTATGGCTACACCTTC
TRBV5-1	-	-	TRBJ1-6	CASSRGSNGGPLHF	TGCGCCAGCAGCCGGGGGTCCAATGGGGGACCCCTCCACTTT
TRBV24-1	-	-	TRBJ1-2	CATSDVGRGAANYGYTF	TGTGCCACCAGTGACGTTGGGAGGGGAGCGGCGAACTATGGCTACACCTTC
TRBV19	-	-	TRBJ2-1	CASRWAGGDEQFF	TGTGCCAGTCGCTGGGCTGGGGGCGATGAGCAGTTCTTC
TRBV14	TRBD2	-	TRBJ2-1	CASSQGFLAGGVGEQFF	TGTGCCAGCAGCCAAGGCTTCCTGGCGGGAGGGGTGGGTGAGCAGTTCTTC
TRBV6-1	TRBD1	-	TRBJ1-2	CASSSGQGGYTF	TGTGCCAGCAGTTCCGGACAGGGAGGCTACACCTTC
TRBV11-3	-	once	TRBJ1-3	CASSRQEASSGNTIYF	TGTGCCAGCAGTAGACAGGAGGCTAGCTCTGGAAACACCATATATTTT
TRBV19	-	-	TRBJ1-5	CASSNLKRGINQPQHF	TGTGCCAGTAGTAACTTGAAACGAGGGATAAATCAGCCCCAGCATTTT